The T cell receptor (beta chain) under discussion was sequenced for a study of T-cell memory formation after mild COVID-19. This clonotype came up a few times. A single record per CDR3 protein comes from TCRdb applying MiXCR to the 5' RACE reads. The sample lists some 190,000 distinct CDR3 sequences; around 20% were seen once. The CDR3 runs to 13 residues. CDR1 and CDR2 from the germline V gene are MNHNS and SASEGT. V was pared by 6 bases and J by 3 bases, with 11 bases between. The chain carries TRBV6-1 and TRBJ1-2; D not resolved. Source material: PBMCs or a T cell subset sorted from them (not recorded which). This clonotype was sampled from an adult woman who had mild COVID-19 (a few samples of this study predate the infection). Cell type and time point are not known. CDR3 loop: CASSGSYYYGYTF. In DNA form, the CDR3 reads TGTGCCAGCAGCGGTTCTTATTACTATGGCTACACCTTC.